This entry lists 17 T cell receptor beta chains sequenced from one sample in a study of shared clonotypes between healthy human individuals. TCRdb's table, derived via immunoSEQ multiplex PCR, lists solely in-frame clones and lacks some. This sample has hundreds of thousands of clones; around 73% occur once, and the top ten carry roughly 2%. Sequencing input: memory CD4+ T cells sorted from blood. The subset is: CD45RA-negative fraction. These receptors were taken from a woman aged 25 to 39 in good health.

The rearrangement uses TRBV2 and TRBJ2-3; the match to TRBD2 covers 8 bases. Trimming cost V 4 bases and J 4 bases; bases outside gene matches: 7. This CDR3 region has 15 residues. The germline V gene encodes CDR1 SNHLY and CDR2 FYNNEI. CDR3 loop: CASSVGAGEADTQYF. CDR3 nucleotides: TGTGCCAGCAGTGTAGGAGCGGGAGAGGCAGATACGCAGTATTTT.

There are a few counts of this clone. The rearrangement links TRBV28 to TRBJ1-2; no clear D. The CDR3 has 13 amino acids. Trimming took off 3 bases at V and 3 bases at J, with 8 bases between the two ends. Germline V lookup: CDR1 MDHEN, CDR2 SYDVKM. CDR3 nucleotide sequence: TGTGCCAGCAGTTTTGCGCTGCACTATGGCTACACCTTC. It is translated as CASSFALHYGYTF.

The rearrangement links TRBV23-1 to TRBJ1-5, with 8 bases lining up with TRBD1. TRBV23-1 is annotated as an ORF whose role is uncertain. J gave up 2 bases and V 2 bases, and 17 bases lay outside the gene matches. The CDR3 has 20 amino acids. The CDR3 coding sequence is TGCGCCAGCAGTCAAATCCCAGGGGGCCCCTACCCCCATCGCAATCAGCCCCAGCATTTT. Translated: CASSQIPGGPYPHRNQPQHF.

The chain employs TRBV5-1 and TRBJ1-1, with D uncertain. Trimming shortened V by 5 bases and J by 5 bases, and 16 bases separated the two germline ends. Per the germline V gene, CDR1 is SGHRS and CDR2 is YFSETQ. CDR3 length equals 14 residues. This CDR3 is CASSSDGLGTEAFF. CDR3 coding DNA: TGCGCCAGCAGTTCCGACGGCCTGGGGACTGAAGCTTTCTTT.

The CDR3 sequence: CASISGGAGTEAFF. As DNA, the CDR3 is TGTGCCAGTATCTCAGGGGGCGCCGGCACTGAAGCTTTCTTT. This rearrangement joins TRBV19 to TRBJ1-1, with 8 bases identical to TRBD1. V lost 7 bases and J lost 4; bases outside the gene matches: 8. The CDR3 is 14 residues long. CDR1 and CDR2 from the germline V gene are LNHDA and SQIVND (reference sequence).

In its sample, this clone was seen a few times. This chain links TRBV9 with TRBJ2-1; D unresolved. The CDR3 extends over 13 amino acids. V lost 4 bases and J lost 4, with 9 bases in between. Per the germline V gene, CDR1 is SGDLS and CDR2 is YYNGEE. CDR3 DNA sequence: TGTGCCAGCAGCAGGAGCCAATACAATGAGCAGTTCTTC. Translated, it gives CASSRSQYNEQFF.

The chain has TRBV7-2 and TRBJ2-3; D is ambiguous. Germline loops: CDR1 SGHTA, CDR2 FQGNSA. Trimming took off 4 bases at V and 6 bases at J, with 26 bases between the two ends. The CDR3 sequence is 18 residues long. CDR3 nucleotide sequence: TGTGCCAGCAGCTCGATACAATCCCTAACTTCCTTCAAGGATACGCAGTATTTT. Protein: CASSSIQSLTSFKDTQYF.

This clone has a single count. J is TRBJ1-2 and V is TRBV6-5; 8 nucleotides match TRBD1. The V gene end was trimmed by 5 bases and the J gene end by 4 bases; junction bases not matched to a gene: 3. The CDR3 contains 13 residues. The germline V gene has CDR1 MNHEY and CDR2 SVGAGI. The DNA of the CDR3 is TGTGCCAGCAGTCTGGACAGGGCCTATGGCTACACCTTC. Amino acid sequence: CASSLDRAYGYTF.

The chain combines TRBV27 with TRBJ2-1; 7 bases fit TRBD2. The germline CDR1 and CDR2 sequences are MNHEY and SMNVEV (reference sequence). This CDR3 has 15 amino acids. V shed 2 bases and J 8 bases; nucleotides not matched to a gene: 9. In DNA form, the CDR3 reads TGTGCCAGCAGTTTAGGTGCGGGAGTGAGGGATGAGCAGTTCTTC. Translating gives CASSLGAGVRDEQFF.

V usage is TRBV7-8 and J usage is TRBJ1-2; a possible D gene is TRBD1 (6 bases). The CDR3 consists of 17 residues. The V end was cut by 5 bases, the J end by 2 bases, with 21 bases between. Germline V gene data show CDR1 as SGHVS and CDR2 as FQNEAQ. CDR3 in DNA: TGTGCCAGCAGCGTAACCGCCTCTTATCAGGGGAACTATGGCTACACCTTC. It is translated as CASSVTASYQGNYGYTF.

The sample holds a few counts of this clone. The V and J genes are TRBV5-5 and TRBJ1-1, with a tentative D call TRBD1 (5 bases). This CDR3 is 13 amino acids long. Germline CDR1 SGHKS, CDR2 YYEKEE (reference sequence). V was clipped by 2 bases and J by 5 bases, with 10 bases between them. CDR3: CASSFRGITEAFF. The CDR3 DNA reads as TGTGCCAGCAGCTTCCGGGGGATTACTGAAGCTTTCTTT.

This chain connects TRBV5-8 to TRBJ2-7; no clear D gene. The CDR3 totals 10 residues. V was pared by 3 bases and J by 5 bases, with 3 bases between. CDR1 SGHTS and CDR2 YDEGEE come from the germline V gene. The CDR3 sequence: CASSYDEQYF. The CDR3 nucleotides read TGTGCCAGCAGCTATGACGAGCAGTACTTC.

The sample holds one count of this clone. The CDR3 is CASRMTGLAGAHEQFF. The CDR3 bases are TGTGCCAGTAGGATGACAGGACTAGCGGGAGCCCATGAGCAGTTCTTC. The J gene is TRBJ2-1, the V gene TRBV19; 13 bases agree with TRBD2. There are 16 residues in the CDR3. Germline V gene sequence: CDR1 LNHDA, CDR2 SQIVND (reference sequence). After removal of 6 bases from V and 8 bases from J, the junction contained 10 bases not matched to a gene.

The rearrangement joins TRBV5-1 to TRBJ2-5, with unresolved D. Germline V gene data show CDR1 as SGHRS and CDR2 as YFSETQ. V shed 1 base and J shed 5 bases, with 9 bases lying between them. This CDR3 region has 13 residues. CDR3 sequence (DNA): TGCGCCAGCAGCTTGTCAAGCGCTGAGACCCAGTACTTC. Its protein is CASSLSSAETQYF.

Worth noting for this clone: Other nucleotide sequences from this sample produce the same CDR3. The chain recombines TRBV7-9 with TRBJ2-5, with D unclear. The CDR3 runs to 14 residues. The germline CDR1 and CDR2 sequences are SEHNR and FQNEAQ (reference sequence). Trimming removed 2 bases from V and 1 base from J, with 8 bases in between. DNA of the CDR3: TGTGCCAGCAGCTTATTCCCCAGCCAAGAGACCCAGTACTTC. It translates to CASSLFPSQETQYF.

The chain employs TRBV28 and TRBJ2-1; weak D call: TRBD1 (5 bases). Trimming removed 7 bases from V and 3 bases from J, with 16 bases in between. The CDR3 totals 15 residues. CDR1 and CDR2 (germline): MDHEN, SYDVKM. The CDR3 region has the DNA TGTGCCAGCAATTATGGGGCAGACAACTACAATGAGCAGTTCTTC. Its translation is CASNYGADNYNEQFF.

J is TRBJ2-3 and V is TRBV4-1, with unresolved D. Trimming cost V 3 bases and J 3 bases, with 4 bases left between them. Germline lookup yields CDR1 MGHRA and CDR2 YSYEKL. The CDR3 has 12 residues. Written as DNA, the CDR3 is TGCGCCAGCAGCCAGCCGACAGATACGCAGTATTTT. Translation: CASSQPTDTQYF.